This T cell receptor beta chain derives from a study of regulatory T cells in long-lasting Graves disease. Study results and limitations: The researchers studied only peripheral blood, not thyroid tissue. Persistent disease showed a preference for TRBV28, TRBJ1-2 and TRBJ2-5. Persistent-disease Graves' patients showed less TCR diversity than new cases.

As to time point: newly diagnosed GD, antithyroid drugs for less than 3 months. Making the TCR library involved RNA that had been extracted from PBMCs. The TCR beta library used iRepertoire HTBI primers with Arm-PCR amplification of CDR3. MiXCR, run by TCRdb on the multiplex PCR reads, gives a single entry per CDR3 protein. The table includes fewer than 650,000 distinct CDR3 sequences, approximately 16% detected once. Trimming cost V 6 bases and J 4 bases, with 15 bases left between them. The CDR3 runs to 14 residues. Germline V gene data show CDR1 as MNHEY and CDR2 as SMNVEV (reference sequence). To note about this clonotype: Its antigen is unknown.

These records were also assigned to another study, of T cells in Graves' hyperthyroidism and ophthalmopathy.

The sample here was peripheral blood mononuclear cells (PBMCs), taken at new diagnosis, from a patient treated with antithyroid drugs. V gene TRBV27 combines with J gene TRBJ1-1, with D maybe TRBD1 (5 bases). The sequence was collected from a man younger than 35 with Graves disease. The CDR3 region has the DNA TGTGCCAGCAGCCCACTAGGGGCGGTCACTGAAGCTTTCTTT. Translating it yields CASSPLGAVTEAFF.